These 8 T cell receptor beta chains came from one sample sequenced in a study of beta chain features in type 1 diabetes (dated by TCRdb to 2016 to 2019). The library was obtained by the immunoSEQ multiplex PCR assay. The entire isolated RNA was reverse transcribed using the High Capacity cDNA Reverse Transcription Kit, and thus expressed TCRB transcripts were sequenced. Here the immuneACCESS table is served through TCRdb, limited to in-frame sequences with V and J called. Missing clones are a known gap in these copies; in checked studies unresolved V genes cover under half, and the rest lacks a known reason. A total of about 270,000 clones appear in this sample, around 15% of them only once. The ten largest clones capture roughly 0.018% of the sample. For these TCRs, the target antigens are not known. The paper as a whole reports these results and caveats: Type 1 diabetes patients showed a moderate but significant shortening of TCRB CDR3 length in all four CD4+ subsets.

Sequenced: naive CD4+ T cells from blood. The cell subset or site label, read with the paper, signifies: true naive CD4+ T cells. The receptor source for this set is a man aged 25 to 40 with type 1 diabetes.

This clone was detected a few times. Mismatch with germline at one junction end may stem from a read error. Written as DNA, the CDR3 is TGTGCCAGCAGCCGACAGGGAGAACGCGTTTTT. It translates to CASSRQGERVF. This chain joins TRBV6-1 and TRBJ1-4; 7 bases map to TRBD1. CDR3 length equals 11 residues. Per the germline V gene, CDR1 is MNHNS and CDR2 is SASEGT.

Only a few counts were recorded for this clone. CDR3 region: CASSFWTGTYEQYF. CDR3 DNA sequence: TGTGCCAGCAGCTTCTGGACAGGGACCTACGAGCAGTACTTC. J is TRBJ2-7 and V is TRBV7-2, with 8 bases fitting TRBD1. J gave up 2 bases and V 3 bases, and 3 bases lay outside the gene matches. Germline V gene data show CDR1 as SGHTA and CDR2 as FQGNSA. There are 14 residues in the CDR3.

This clone was observed a few times. The genes are TRBV18 and TRBJ2-1; D not resolved. V dropped 3 bases and J dropped 6 bases, with 9 bases sitting between them. Germline V gives CDR1 KGHSH, CDR2 LQKENI. The CDR3 length is 13 residues. In DNA, the CDR3 is TGTGCCAGCTCACCGGCCCCCACCAATGAGCAGTTCTTC. Its protein is CASSPAPTNEQFF. The variable domain in full, completed from reference TRBV18 and TRBJ2-1, reads NAGVMQNPRHLVRRRGQEARLRCSPMKGHSHVYWYRQLPEEGLKFMVYLQKENIIDESGMPKERFSAEFPKEGPSILRIQQVVRGDSAAYFCASSPAPTNEQFFGPGTRLTVL.

A few counts support this clone. This chain uses TRBV27 with TRBJ1-1, with a tentative D call TRBD1 (6 bases). The CDR3 covers 15 residues. Trimming removed 3 bases from V and 8 bases from J, with 19 bases in between. Germline lookup yields CDR1 MNHEY and CDR2 SMNVEV (reference sequence). The CDR3 DNA sequence: TGTGCCAGCAGTTTTCGAACCCCCGGGACACAAGAAGCTTTCTTT. Amino acids: CASSFRTPGTQEAFF.

The J gene is TRBJ2-7, the V gene TRBV5-1; TRBD2 matches at 7 bases. The J segment lost 1 base and the V segment lost 7 bases, leaving 5 bases of the junction unmatched. The CDR3 consists of 13 residues. Germline V gene sequence: CDR1 SGHRS, CDR2 YFSETQ. CDR3 nucleotides: TGCGCCAGCTCCGGGGGGTTATCCTACGAGCAGTACTTC. Translation gives CASSGGLSYEQYF.

This clone appeared a few times. The chain employs TRBV7-8 and TRBJ1-5; D gene ambiguous. The CDR3 extends over 12 amino acids. From germline, CDR1 is SGHVS and CDR2 FQNEAQ. V lost 4 bases, J lost 3 bases, and 4 bases lay in between. The DNA for the CDR3 is TGTGCCAGCAGCTCCCACAATCAGCCCCAGCATTTT. Its protein is CASSSHNQPQHF.

The V call is TRBV2, the J call TRBJ1-5; 8 bases match TRBD1. V shed 5 bases, J shed 2 bases, and the junction held 5 bases outside the gene matches. The CDR3 runs to 15 residues. The V gene's germline CDR1 is SNHLY and CDR2 FYNNEI. DNA of the CDR3: TGTGCCAGCAGTCCGGACAGGGATGGCAATCAGCCCCAGCATTTT. Its protein product is CASSPDRDGNQPQHF.

This clone has only a few counts. The chain uses TRBV7-2 and TRBJ2-7; 7 nucleotides match TRBD2. V gave up 5 bases and J gave up 5 bases; unmatched junction bases: 9. Germline CDR1 and CDR2: SGHTA and FQGNSA. The CDR3 sequence is 14 residues long. The CDR3 sequence: CASSPQGGDHEQYF. The CDR3 nucleotides read TGTGCCAGCAGCCCCCAGGGAGGGGACCACGAGCAGTACTTC.